This T cell receptor beta chain was recovered during a study of CD8 T cells in ankylosing spondylitis. Points from the study as a whole: Ankylosing spondylitis blood appeared to be characterized by a TCR beta motif of about 8 highly homologous variants. Within matched ankylosing spondylitis synovial fluid, disease-linked clones were reportedly significantly enriched.

In TCRdb, the 5' RACE reads were re-called with MiXCR into one record per CDR3 protein. Of 700,000 to 1,000,000 distinct CDR3 sequences listed, about 11% are singletons. This clonotype has a handful of counts. The antigen remains unidentified. An end of the junction differs from the germline gene, which may be a read error. CDR1 is SGHTA and CDR2 is FQGNSA in the germline V gene. CDR3 size: 14 residues. V usage is TRBV7-2 and J usage is TRBJ1-1; D not resolved. This sequence was found in a male donor with ankylosing spondylitis. Sequenced input: blood, either unsorted or a sorted T cell fraction (not recorded which). The CDR3 reads CASSPELGNTEVFF. The DNA for the CDR3 is TGTGCCAGCAGCCCGGAATTGGGGAACACTGAAGTTTTCTTT. Using reference TRBV7-2 and TRBJ1-1 for the parts outside the CDR3, the full variable domain is GAGVSQSPSNKVTEKGKDVELRCDPISGHTALYWYRQSLGQGLEFLIYFQGNSAPDKSGLPSDRFSAERTGGSVSTLTIQRTQQEDSAVYLCASSPELGNTEVFFGQGTRLTVV.